Here is one T cell receptor beta chain with its context. This clonotype was found many times. Its cognate antigen has yet to be identified. No base qualities exist here, and no much larger clone lies one base off it. TCR beta repertoires were profiled from peripheral blood of over 10 young patients with multiple sclerosis to demonstrate the VDJtools post-analysis software. The patients with multiple sclerosis were children and adolescents between about 6 and 16 years of age. To prepare the library, PCR was applied. TCRdb names Illumina HiSeq 2500 as the instrument used. To reduce PCR and sequencing biases, unique molecular identifiers were built into the TCR beta cDNA libraries. Roughly 500,000 cDNA molecules were obtained per 1 to 10 million input T cells, so each molecule approximated one T cell. The same protocol used for the earlier healthy control dataset was applied to prepare and sequence the patient libraries. Within a given batch, samples were prepared together, multiplexed and sequenced on the same HiSeq lane. Per the original workflow: MIGEC handled the raw barcoded reads, throwing out single-read molecular identifier groups before consensus assembly and CDR3 extraction. VDJtools was used for post-analysis of the clonotype tables, with diversity normalized by down-sampling every dataset to the smallest sample size. In repertoire overlap clustering, CDR3 amino acid sequences, but not nucleotide sequences, were matched to correct batch-related cross-sample contamination. Through fastp at Q25 and MiXCR, TCRdb rebuilt clones from the public reads, retaining in-frame beta chains. Rows are combined by CDR3 protein, so each entry shows the most common genes and DNA. The V and J calls shown here were made by TCRdb, not taken from the authors' results. Counted in this sample were roughly 170,000 distinct CDR3 sequences; about 29% of them appeared once. The ten top clones hold roughly 1.6% of the sample.

The source of the sample is a study of post-analysis software for immune sequencing data (dated by TCRdb to between 2014 and 2017). Some background on the complete study: Recorded disease courses included relapsing-remitting, secondary progressive and progressive-relapsing multiple sclerosis, with some patients lacking subtype annotation. A subset of samples was prepared in parallel using single-end sample barcoding, then pooled and co-amplified after Illumina adapter ligation. The multiple sclerosis patient repertoires were compared with about a dozen previously published healthy control repertoires from donors aged 6 to 25 years. What the study reported, not specific to this receptor: Significantly higher frequencies in patients than in controls were found for five or six TRBV segments, including TRBV5-6, TRBV5-1 and TRBV20-1. Multiple sclerosis patients had significantly lower normalized Chao1 diversity than controls, a result that suggests substantial peripheral T-cell clonal expansion. The control group was slightly older than the multiple sclerosis patient group. Direct clustering with F measure showed strong co-clustering of samples prepared in the same batch, prompting a batch-effect correction.

V is reduced by 5 bases and J by 2 bases, leaving a spacing of 13 bases between them. Including the terminal cysteine and phenylalanine, the CDR3 comprises 14 residues. Only CDR3 DNA remains: 42 bases, in frame from the first base. Sequences SEHNR (CDR1) and FQNEAQ (CDR2) are obtained from the germline V gene (reference sequence). The rearranged segments are TRBV7-9 and TRBJ2-7; D gene: possibly TRBD2, on 5 matching bases. The sequencing sample was made of blood. This TCR was sampled from a girl between 10 and 17 years old with multiple sclerosis. The DNA sequence follows: TGTGCCAGCAGCCGGGCAGCGGCCGCCTACGAGCAGTACTTC. This encodes CASSRAAAAYEQYF.